The 9 T cell receptor beta chains presented below share a single source sample, sequenced in a study of T cells in Graves' hyperthyroidism and ophthalmopathy. Amplification of TCR beta CDR3 regions used RNA as the template. With the HTBI primer set, the TCR CDR3 went through a first round of RT-PCR. MiXCR was run by TCRdb on the multiplex PCR reads, yielding one entry per CDR3 protein. The top ten hold approximately 29% of the sample, which has about 400,000 distinct CDR3 sequences, over 13% seen once. Source material: blood. These receptors originate from a man aged 50-59 years with Graves' ophthalmopathy.

This clonotype was found many times. This rearrangement joins TRBV4-1 to TRBJ1-1; a possible D gene is TRBD1 (5 bases). With 6 bases removed from V and 1 base from J, the gap between germline ends came to 15 bases. Germline V CDR1 and CDR2: MGHRA, YSYEKL. This CDR3 contains 15 residues. CDR3 nucleotide sequence: TGCGCCAGCAGTCGTGGGGCAGGGCCGAACACTGAAGCTTTCTTT. Translating it yields CASSRGAGPNTEAFF.

This clonotype was picked up many times. The chain is built from TRBV5-1 and TRBJ2-2, with 7 nucleotides matching TRBD2. The germline V gene has CDR1 SGHRS and CDR2 YFSETQ. CDR3 length: 16 amino acids. V lost 5 bases to trimming and J lost 1 base; unmatched junction nucleotides: 8. Here the CDR3 DNA reads TGCGCCAGCAGTTCGAGACTAGCAGAGAACACCGGGGAGCTGTTTTTT. Protein sequence: CASSSRLAENTGELFF.

This clonotype has just a few counts. The chain combines TRBV12-3 or TRBV12-4 with TRBJ1-5; 7 nucleotides align to TRBD1. The junction had 17 bases not matched to a gene; V was cut back by 6 bases and J by 0 bases. The CDR3 covers 19 residues. CDR3 coding DNA: TGTGCCAGCAGCCGGGTTGAGGGGGCTCTACGAAATAGCAATCAGCCCCAGCATTTT. Amino acid sequence: CASSRVEGALRNSNQPQHF.

This chain joins TRBV6-1 and TRBJ2-7, with a possible D match to TRBD1 (6 bases). The V and J ends lost 5 bases and 5 bases respectively, with 28 bases between them. Per germline, CDR1 MNHNS and CDR2 SASEGT. The CDR3 spans 18 residues. Written as DNA, the CDR3 is TGTGCCAGCAGTAAAGAGTCCTTCGGGACACCCGTAGGGGACGAGCAGTACTTC. It is translated as CASSKESFGTPVGDEQYF.

In regard to this clonotype: A read error may be the cause here, since a much bigger clone is one base away. The V and J genes are TRBV20-1 and TRBJ1-5; 7 bases are a match to TRBD1. Trimming at V came to 1 base and at J to 7 bases, leaving 7 bases not matched to a gene. This CDR3 comprises 14 residues. Per the germline V gene, CDR1 is DFQATT and CDR2 is SNEGSKA (reference sequence). Here the CDR3 reads CSARGLQGIQPQHF. DNA of the CDR3: TGCAGTGCTAGAGGTTTACAGGGGATCCAGCCCCAGCATTTT.

Ten or more counts support this clonotype. The rearrangement uses TRBV9 and TRBJ1-2; D is ambiguous. Germline assignment: CDR1 SGDLS and CDR2 YYNGEE. V dropped 4 bases and J dropped 4 bases, with 11 bases sitting between them. The CDR3 extends over 13 amino acids. The CDR3, as DNA: TGTGCCAGCAGCTCCACAGTTCTCTATGGCTACACCTTC. It translates to CASSSTVLYGYTF.

This clonotype has at least ten counts. This chain uses TRBV12-3 or TRBV12-4 with TRBJ1-3; maybe TRBD1 (6 bases). Trimming left V 6 bases short and J 1 base short, with 10 bases between. The CDR3 has 14 amino acids. DNA of the CDR3: TGTGCCAGCAGGGTACAGGGTTCTGGAAACACCATATATTTT. Its protein product is CASRVQGSGNTIYF.

This clonotype was seen ten or more times. The J gene is TRBJ2-5, the V gene TRBV6-1; D not certain. V was trimmed by 7 bases and J by 3 bases, leaving 15 bases between them. The CDR3 has 14 residues. Per germline, CDR1 MNHNS and CDR2 SASEGT. CDR3 region: CASTLRRAEETQYF. Here the CDR3 DNA reads TGTGCCAGCACCCTCCGCCGGGCAGAAGAGACCCAGTACTTC.

This clonotype has just a few counts. J is TRBJ1-4 and V is TRBV27; D remains ambiguous. The CDR3 sequence is 12 residues long. Germline CDR1 is MNHEY and CDR2 is SMNVEV (reference sequence). V lost 3 bases to trimming and J lost 10 bases, with 9 bases between them. DNA for the CDR3: TGTGCCAGCAGTTTCCAGTCGGGAAAACTGTTTTTT. It is translated as CASSFQSGKLFF.